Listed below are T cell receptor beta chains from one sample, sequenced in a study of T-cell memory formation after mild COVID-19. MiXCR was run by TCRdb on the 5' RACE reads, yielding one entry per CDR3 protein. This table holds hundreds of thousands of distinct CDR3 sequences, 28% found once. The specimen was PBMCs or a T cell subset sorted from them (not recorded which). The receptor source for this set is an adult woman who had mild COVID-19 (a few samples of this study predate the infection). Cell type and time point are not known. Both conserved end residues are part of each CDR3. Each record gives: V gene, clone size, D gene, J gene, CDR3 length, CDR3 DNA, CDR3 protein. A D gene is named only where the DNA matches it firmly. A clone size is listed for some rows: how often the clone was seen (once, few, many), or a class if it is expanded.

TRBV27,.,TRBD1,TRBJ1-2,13,TGTGCCAGCAGATCGGGACAGGGTTTAGGCTACACCTTC,CASRSGQGLGYTF
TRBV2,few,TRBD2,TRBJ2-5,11,TGTGCCAGCAGCGGGGGGGAGACCCAGTACTTC,CASSGGETQYF
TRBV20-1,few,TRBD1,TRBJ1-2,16,TGCAGTGCTAGAGATCGGCCGGGACAGGGCGGCTATGGCTACACCTTC,CSARDRPGQGGYGYTF
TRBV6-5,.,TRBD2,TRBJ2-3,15,TGTGCCAGCAGTTATTGGCGGGGGGGGACAGATACGCAGTATTTT,CASSYWRGGTDTQYF
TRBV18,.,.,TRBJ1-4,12,TGTGCCAGCTCACCGGGAAGAGAGGAACTGTTTTTT,CASSPGREELFF
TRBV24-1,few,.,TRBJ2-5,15,TGTGCCACCAGTGTCGGAAAACACGTACTGGAGACCCAGTACTTC,CATSVGKHVLETQYF
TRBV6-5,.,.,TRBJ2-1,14,TGTGCCAGCACTGGGGGTTATGGATACAATGAGCAGTTCTTC,CASTGGYGYNEQFF
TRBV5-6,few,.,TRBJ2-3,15,TGTGCCAGCAGCTTCGGTCCTGTCCCCACAGATACGCAGTATTTT,CASSFGPVPTDTQYF
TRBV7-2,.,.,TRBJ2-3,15,TGTGCCAGCAGCTTGACCGGGACTCGCACAGATACGCAGTATTTT,CASSLTGTRTDTQYF
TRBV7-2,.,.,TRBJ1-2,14,TGTGCCAGCAGCCCGACTTTTGGGAGCTGGGGCGGACTGTTC,CASSPTFGSWGGLF
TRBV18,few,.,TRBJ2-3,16,TGTGCCAGCTCACCCTTATCCGGGACAAGCACAGATACGCAGTATTTT,CASSPLSGTSTDTQYF
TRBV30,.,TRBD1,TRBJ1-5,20,TGTGCCTGGAGTAGCGCCCCCTCGACAGGGATATTATACTGGGATCAGCCCCAGCATTTT,CAWSSAPSTGILYWDQPQHF
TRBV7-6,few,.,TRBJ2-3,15,TGTGCCAGCAGTTTACCTGACGATAGCACAGATACGCAGTATTTT,CASSLPDDSTDTQYF
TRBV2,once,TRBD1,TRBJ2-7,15,TGTGCCAGCAGCACTACCCGGGACAGGACCTACGAGCAGTACTTC,CASSTTRDRTYEQYF
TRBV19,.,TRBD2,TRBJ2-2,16,TGTGCCAGTACCCCCGGTGGCGGGAGAGGCACCGGGGAGCTGTTTTTT,CASTPGGGRGTGELFF
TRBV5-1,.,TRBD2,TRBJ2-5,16,TGCGCCAGCAGCTTGTCAGGACTAGCGGTCCAAGAGACCCAGTACTTC,CASSLSGLAVQETQYF
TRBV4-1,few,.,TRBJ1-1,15,TGCGCCAGCACGACCACGACCGGGAGGAACACTGAAGCTTTCTTT,CASTTTTGRNTEAFF
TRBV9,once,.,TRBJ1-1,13,TGTGCCAGCAGCGTAGGAGGGGACCTTGAAGCTTTCTTT,CASSVGGDLEAFF
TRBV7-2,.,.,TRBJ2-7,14,TGTGCCAGCAGCCAGAGTTCGCAACCGCGGGAGCAGTACTTC,CASSQSSQPREQYF
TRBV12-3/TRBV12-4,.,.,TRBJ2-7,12,TGTGCCAGCAGTTACCGGGACTACGAGCAGTACTTC,CASSYRDYEQYF
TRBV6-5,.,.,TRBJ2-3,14,TGTGCCAGCAGTAACCTGCAGGGCGCAGATACGCAGTATTTT,CASSNLQGADTQYF
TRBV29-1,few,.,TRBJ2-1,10,TGCAGCGACAACCTCAATGAGCAGTTCTTC,CSDNLNEQFF
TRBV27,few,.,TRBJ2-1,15,TGTGCCAGCAGAGGACAGTTTCGAACCTACAATGAGCAGTTCTTC,CASRGQFRTYNEQFF
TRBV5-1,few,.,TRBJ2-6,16,TGCGCCAGCAGCTCCCTGACAGTCTCGGGGGCCAACGTCCTGACTTTC,CASSSLTVSGANVLTF
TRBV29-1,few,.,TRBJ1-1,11,TGCAGCGTTGTAAGGTCGAGTGAAGCTTTCTTT,CSVVRSSEAFF
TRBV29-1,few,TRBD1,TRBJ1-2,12,TGCAGCGTTGGGACAGGGAACTATGGCTACACCTTC,CSVGTGNYGYTF
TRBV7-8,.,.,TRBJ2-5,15,TGTGCCAGCAGCTGGGCAGGGGCCCTCCAAGAGACCCAGTACTTC,CASSWAGALQETQYF
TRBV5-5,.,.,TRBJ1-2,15,TGTGCCAGCAGCTTGGGGCAGGGAGGGATGGATGGCTACACCTTC,CASSLGQGGMDGYTF
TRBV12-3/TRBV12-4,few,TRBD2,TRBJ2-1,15,TGTGCCAGCAGTTTTTGGGAGGGCCTGGGGAATGAGCAGTTCTTC,CASSFWEGLGNEQFF
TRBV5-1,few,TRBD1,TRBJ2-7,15,TGCGCCAGCAGCGGGGGACGGACAGGGACAGACGAGCAGTACTTC,CASSGGRTGTDEQYF
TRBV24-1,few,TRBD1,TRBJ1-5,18,TGTGCCACCAGTGTCACCTCTCATGGGACAGGTTTCAATCAGCCCCAGCATTTT,CATSVTSHGTGFNQPQHF
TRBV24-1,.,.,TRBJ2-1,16,TGTGCCACCAGTGGACATCAGGGGAGCTCCTACAATGAGCAGTTCTTC,CATSGHQGSSYNEQFF
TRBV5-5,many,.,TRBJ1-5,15,TGTGCCAGCAGCTTGGAAGGGGCCCCCCGACAGCCCCAGCATTTT,CASSLEGAPRQPQHF
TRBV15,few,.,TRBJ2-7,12,TGTGCCACCAGCAGAGCGGGGTACGAGCAGTACTTC,CATSRAGYEQYF
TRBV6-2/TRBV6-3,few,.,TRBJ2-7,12,TGTGCCAGCAGTTCCCCGGGGCCCGGGCAGTACTTC,CASSSPGPGQYF
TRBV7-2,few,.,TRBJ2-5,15,TGTGCCAGCAGCGAAACCGGGACCTCCCCAGAGACCCAGTACTTC,CASSETGTSPETQYF
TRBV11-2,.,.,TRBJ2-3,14,TGTGCCAGCAGCACCCGGGGAGGCACAGATACGCAGTATTTT,CASSTRGGTDTQYF
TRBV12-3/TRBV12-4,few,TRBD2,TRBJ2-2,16,TGTGCCAGCACTAGAAGCGGGGGGGCAGACACCGGGGAGCTGTTTTTT,CASTRSGGADTGELFF
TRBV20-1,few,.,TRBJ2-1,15,TGCAGTGCTCCCCGGCAGGCCCTGTCCTACAATGAGCAGTTCTTC,CSAPRQALSYNEQFF
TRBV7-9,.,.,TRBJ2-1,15,TGTGCCAGCAGCTTAGAGGGGTTAGGCTACAATGAGCAGTTCTTC,CASSLEGLGYNEQFF
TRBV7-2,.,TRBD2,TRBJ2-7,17,TGTGCCAGCAGCTTAGATGGGCTAGCGGGCCCCTCCTACGAGCAGTACTTC,CASSLDGLAGPSYEQYF
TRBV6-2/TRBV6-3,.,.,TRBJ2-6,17,TGTGCCAGCAGCCCCGGGACTGGAATCTCTGGGGCCAACGTCCTGACTTTC,CASSPGTGISGANVLTF
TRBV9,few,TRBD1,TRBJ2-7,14,TGTGCCAGCAATAGCGGACAGGGGTCATACGAGCAGTACTTC,CASNSGQGSYEQYF
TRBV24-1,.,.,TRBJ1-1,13,TGTGCCACCAGTGATTTCAGGGGCACTGAAGCTTTCTTT,CATSDFRGTEAFF
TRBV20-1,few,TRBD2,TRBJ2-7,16,TGCAGTGCTAGCCTGACTAGCGGAGGCAATTCCTACGAGCAGTACTTC,CSASLTSGGNSYEQYF
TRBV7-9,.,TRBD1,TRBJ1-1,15,TGTGCCAGCAGCTCGGCGGGGACAGTGAACACTGAAGCTTTCTTT,CASSSAGTVNTEAFF
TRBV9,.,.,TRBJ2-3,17,TGTGCCAGCAGCGTGGAAGTAGGGGGAACCTCCCGGGATACGCAGTATTTT,CASSVEVGGTSRDTQYF
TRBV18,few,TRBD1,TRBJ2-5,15,TGTGCCAGCTCACCGCCGACAGGGTACCAAGAGACCCAGTACTTC,CASSPPTGYQETQYF
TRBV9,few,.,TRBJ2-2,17,TGTGCCAGCAGCTTTCCCCGGGGAGAAGCTAACACCGGGGAGCTGTTTTTT,CASSFPRGEANTGELFF
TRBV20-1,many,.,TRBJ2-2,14,TGCAGTGCTCAACAGGGAAGAAGCACCGGGGAGCTGTTTTTT,CSAQQGRSTGELFF
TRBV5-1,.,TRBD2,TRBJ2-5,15,TGCGCCAGCAGCTTTACGGGACTAGGCCAAGAGACCCAGTACTTC,CASSFTGLGQETQYF
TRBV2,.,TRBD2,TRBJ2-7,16,TGTGCCAGCACCGGGCCGGGACTAGCGGGTTATAAGGAGCAGTACTTC,CASTGPGLAGYKEQYF
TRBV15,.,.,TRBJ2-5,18,TGTGCCACCAGCCTCCACCGGACAGGAGGGGGATTGGGGGAGACCCAGTACTTC,CATSLHRTGGGLGETQYF
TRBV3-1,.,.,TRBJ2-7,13,TGTGCCAGCAGCCCCCCTCTATCCTACGAGCAGTACTTC,CASSPPLSYEQYF
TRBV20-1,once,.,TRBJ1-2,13,TGCAGTGCTAGAGTAACGACTAACTATGGCTACACCTTC,CSARVTTNYGYTF
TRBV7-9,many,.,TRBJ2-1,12,TGTGCCAGCAGTTCGGACCGGAATGAGCAGTTCTTC,CASSSDRNEQFF
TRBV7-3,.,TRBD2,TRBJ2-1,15,TGTGCCAGCAGCCCCGGGACTAGCGGGATGGGTGAGCAGTTCTTC,CASSPGTSGMGEQFF
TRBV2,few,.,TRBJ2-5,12,TGTGCCAGCAGTGCGGGGGATGGGACCCAGTACTTC,CASSAGDGTQYF
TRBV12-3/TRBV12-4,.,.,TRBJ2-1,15,TGTGCCAGCACCCTTCGGGCTAACCCACCCGGTGAGCAGTTCTTC,CASTLRANPPGEQFF